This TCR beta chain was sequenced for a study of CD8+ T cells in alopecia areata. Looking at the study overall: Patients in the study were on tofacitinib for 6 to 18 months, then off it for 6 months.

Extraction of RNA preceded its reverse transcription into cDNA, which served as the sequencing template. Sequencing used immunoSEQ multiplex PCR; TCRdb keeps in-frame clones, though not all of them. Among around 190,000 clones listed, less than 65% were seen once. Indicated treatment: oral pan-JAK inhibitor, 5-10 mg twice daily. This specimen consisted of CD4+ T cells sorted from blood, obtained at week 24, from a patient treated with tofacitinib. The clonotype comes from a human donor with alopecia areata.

This CDR3 reads CASTARLLGGYEQYF. Here the CDR3 DNA reads TGTGCCAGCACGGCGAGACTTTTGGGTGGCTACGAGCAGTACTTC. This chain uses TRBV2 with TRBJ2-7; no firm D call. Germline lookup yields CDR1 SNHLY and CDR2 FYNNEI. The CDR3 loop spans 15 amino acids. The ends were cut back, 7 bases at V and 3 bases at J, with 19 bases in the middle.